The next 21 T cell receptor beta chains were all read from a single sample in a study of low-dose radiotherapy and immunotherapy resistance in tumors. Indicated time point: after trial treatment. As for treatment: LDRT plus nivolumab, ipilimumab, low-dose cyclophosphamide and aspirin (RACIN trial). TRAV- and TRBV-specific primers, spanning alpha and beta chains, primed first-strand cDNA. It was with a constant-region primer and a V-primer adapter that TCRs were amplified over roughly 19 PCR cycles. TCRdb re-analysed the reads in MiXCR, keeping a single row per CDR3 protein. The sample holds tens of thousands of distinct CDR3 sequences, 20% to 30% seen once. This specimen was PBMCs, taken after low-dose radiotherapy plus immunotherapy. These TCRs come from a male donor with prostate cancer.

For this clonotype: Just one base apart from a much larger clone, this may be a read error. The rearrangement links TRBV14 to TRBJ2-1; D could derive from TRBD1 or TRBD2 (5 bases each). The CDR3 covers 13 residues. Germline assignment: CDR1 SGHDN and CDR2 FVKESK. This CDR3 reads CTSSQVRDHEQFF. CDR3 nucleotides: TGTACCAGCAGCCAAGTCAGGGACCATGAGCAGTTCTTC.

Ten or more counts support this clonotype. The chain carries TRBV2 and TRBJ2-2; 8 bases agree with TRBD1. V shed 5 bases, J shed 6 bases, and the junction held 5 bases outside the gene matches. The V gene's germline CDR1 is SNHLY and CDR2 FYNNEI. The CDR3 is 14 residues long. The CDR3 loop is CASSSLTGAGELFF. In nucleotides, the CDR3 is TGTGCCAGCAGTTCTTTGACAGGGGCCGGGGAGCTGTTTTTT.

The DNA for the CDR3 is TGTGCCTGGAGTGTAGGGACAGGGGCCGAGCAGTACTTC. Encoded protein: CAWSVGTGAEQYF. The chain joins TRBV30 to TRBJ2-7; TRBD1 matches 10 bases. Germline lookup yields CDR1 GTSNPN and CDR2 SVGIG (reference sequence). This CDR3 contains 13 residues. The ends lost 0 bases at V and 6 bases at J; junction bases unmatched: 2.

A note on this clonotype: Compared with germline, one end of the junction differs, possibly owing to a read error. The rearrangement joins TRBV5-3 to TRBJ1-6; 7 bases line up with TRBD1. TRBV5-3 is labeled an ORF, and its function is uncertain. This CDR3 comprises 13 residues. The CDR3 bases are TGTGCCAGCAGCTCAGGACAGGCTTCACCCCTCCACTTT. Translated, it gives CASSSGQASPLHF.

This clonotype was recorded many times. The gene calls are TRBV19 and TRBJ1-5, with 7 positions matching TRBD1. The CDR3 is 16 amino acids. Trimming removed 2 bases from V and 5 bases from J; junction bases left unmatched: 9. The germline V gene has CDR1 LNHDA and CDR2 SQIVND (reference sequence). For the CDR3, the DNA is TGTGCCAGTAGTATACGAGGTCCAGGGGGGGATCAGCCCCAGCATTTT. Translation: CASSIRGPGGDQPQHF.

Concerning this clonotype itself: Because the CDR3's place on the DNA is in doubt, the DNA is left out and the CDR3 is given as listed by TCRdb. CDR3 in amino acids: CASSIYLCSAQTGGAGGANVLTF. V is TRBV11-3 and J is TRBJ2-6; the table's D call of TRBD1 was not tested on the DNA. From its first to its last residue, the CDR3 has 23 amino acids. CDR1 and CDR2 from the germline V gene are SGHNT and YENEEA.

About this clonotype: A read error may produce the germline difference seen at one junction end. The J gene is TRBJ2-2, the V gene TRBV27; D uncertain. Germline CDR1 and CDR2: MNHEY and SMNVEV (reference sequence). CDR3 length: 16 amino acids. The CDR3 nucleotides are TGCGCCACCAGTGAGCACACAGCTCGGAAGGCCGGGGAGCTGTTTTTT. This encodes CATSEHTARKAGELFF.

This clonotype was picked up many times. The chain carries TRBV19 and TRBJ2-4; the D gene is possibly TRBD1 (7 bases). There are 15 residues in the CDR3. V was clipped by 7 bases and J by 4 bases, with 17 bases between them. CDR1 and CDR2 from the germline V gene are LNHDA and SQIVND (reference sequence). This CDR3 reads CASTRGDSTKNIQYF. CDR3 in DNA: TGTGCCAGTACCAGGGGGGACAGTACTAAAAACATTCAGTACTTC.

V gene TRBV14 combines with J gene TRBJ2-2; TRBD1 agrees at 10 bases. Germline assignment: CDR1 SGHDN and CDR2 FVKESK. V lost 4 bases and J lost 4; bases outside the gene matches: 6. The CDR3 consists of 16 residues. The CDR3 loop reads CASSPSWDRGTGELFF. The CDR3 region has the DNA TGTGCCAGCAGCCCCTCCTGGGACAGGGGCACCGGGGAGCTGTTTTTT.

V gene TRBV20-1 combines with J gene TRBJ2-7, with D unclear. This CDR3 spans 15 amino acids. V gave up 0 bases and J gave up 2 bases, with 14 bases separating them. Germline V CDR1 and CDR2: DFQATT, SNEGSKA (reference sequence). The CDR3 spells CSARDHGMITYEQYF. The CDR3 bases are TGCAGTGCTAGAGATCATGGGATGATCACCTACGAGCAGTACTTC.

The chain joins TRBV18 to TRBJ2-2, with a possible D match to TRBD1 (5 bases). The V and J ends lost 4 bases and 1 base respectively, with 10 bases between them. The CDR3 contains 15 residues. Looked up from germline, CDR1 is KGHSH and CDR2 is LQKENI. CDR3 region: CASSQDSLNTGELFF. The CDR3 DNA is TGTGCCAGCTCACAAGACAGTTTGAACACCGGGGAGCTGTTTTTT.

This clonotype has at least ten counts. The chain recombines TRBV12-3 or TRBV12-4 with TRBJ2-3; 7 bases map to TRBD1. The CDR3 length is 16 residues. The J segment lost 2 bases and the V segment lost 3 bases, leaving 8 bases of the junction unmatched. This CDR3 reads CASSFGNRGLTDTQYF. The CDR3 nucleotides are TGTGCCAGCAGTTTTGGGAACAGGGGCCTCACAGATACGCAGTATTTT.

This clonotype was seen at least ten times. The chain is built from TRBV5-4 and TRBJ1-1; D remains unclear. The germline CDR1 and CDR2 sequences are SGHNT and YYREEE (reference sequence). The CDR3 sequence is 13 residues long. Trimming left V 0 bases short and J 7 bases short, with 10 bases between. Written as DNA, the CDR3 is TGTGCCAGCAGCTTGGCCGTGGGGAGTGAAGCTTTCTTT. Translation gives CASSLAVGSEAFF.

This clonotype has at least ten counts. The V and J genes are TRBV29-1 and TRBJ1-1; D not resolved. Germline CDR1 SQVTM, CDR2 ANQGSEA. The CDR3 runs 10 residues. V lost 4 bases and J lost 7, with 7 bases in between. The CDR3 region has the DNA TGCAGCGTTGGGAGTCTTGAAGCTTTCTTT. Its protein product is CSVGSLEAFF.

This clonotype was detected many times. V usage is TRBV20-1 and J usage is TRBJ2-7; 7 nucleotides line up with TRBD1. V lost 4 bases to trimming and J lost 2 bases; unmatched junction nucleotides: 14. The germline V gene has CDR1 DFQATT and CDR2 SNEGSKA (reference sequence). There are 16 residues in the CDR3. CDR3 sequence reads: CSANPRQGVLAYEQYF. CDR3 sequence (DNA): TGCAGTGCTAATCCGAGGCAGGGGGTTTTAGCCTACGAGCAGTACTTC.

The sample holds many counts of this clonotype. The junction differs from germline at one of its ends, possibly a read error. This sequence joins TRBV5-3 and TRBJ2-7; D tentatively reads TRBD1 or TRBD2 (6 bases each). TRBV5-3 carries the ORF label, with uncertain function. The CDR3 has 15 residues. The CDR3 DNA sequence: TGTGCCAGCAGCTTGGTTGGGGGGCAGGTCTACGAGCAGTACTTC. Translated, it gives CASSLVGGQVYEQYF.

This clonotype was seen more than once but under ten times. The CDR3 nucleotides read TGCAGCGCCTTTATGGGGAGTAACACCGGGGAGCTGTTTTTT. It yields the protein CSAFMGSNTGELFF. The chain uses TRBV20-1 and TRBJ2-2; D perhaps matches TRBD2 (5 bases). Germline V CDR1 and CDR2: DFQATT, SNEGSKA (reference sequence). The CDR3 sequence is 14 residues long.

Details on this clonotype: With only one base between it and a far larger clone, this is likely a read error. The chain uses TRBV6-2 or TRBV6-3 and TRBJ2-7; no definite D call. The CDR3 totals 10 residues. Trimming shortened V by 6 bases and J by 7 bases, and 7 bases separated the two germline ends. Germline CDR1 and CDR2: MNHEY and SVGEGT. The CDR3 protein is CASRGGEQYF. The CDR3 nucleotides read TGTGCCAGCAGGGGCGGTGAGCAGTACTTC.

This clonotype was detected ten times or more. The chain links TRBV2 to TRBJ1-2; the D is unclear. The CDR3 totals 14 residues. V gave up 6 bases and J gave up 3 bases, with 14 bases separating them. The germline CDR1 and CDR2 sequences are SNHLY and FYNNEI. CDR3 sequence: CASRNPEGYYGYTF. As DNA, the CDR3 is TGTGCCAGCAGGAACCCTGAGGGTTACTATGGCTACACCTTC.

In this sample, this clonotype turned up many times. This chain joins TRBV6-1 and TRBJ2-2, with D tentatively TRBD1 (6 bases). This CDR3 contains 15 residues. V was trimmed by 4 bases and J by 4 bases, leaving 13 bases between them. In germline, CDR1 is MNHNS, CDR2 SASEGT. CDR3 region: CASSVLGAGTGELFF. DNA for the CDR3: TGTGCCAGCAGTGTTCTGGGGGCGGGCACCGGGGAGCTGTTTTTT.

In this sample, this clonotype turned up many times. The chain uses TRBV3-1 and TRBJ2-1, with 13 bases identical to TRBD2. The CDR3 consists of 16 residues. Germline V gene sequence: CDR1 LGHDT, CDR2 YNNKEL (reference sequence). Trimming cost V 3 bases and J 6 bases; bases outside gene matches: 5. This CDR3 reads CASSHRTSGRANEQFF. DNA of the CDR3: TGTGCCAGCAGCCACCGCACTAGCGGGAGGGCCAATGAGCAGTTCTTC.